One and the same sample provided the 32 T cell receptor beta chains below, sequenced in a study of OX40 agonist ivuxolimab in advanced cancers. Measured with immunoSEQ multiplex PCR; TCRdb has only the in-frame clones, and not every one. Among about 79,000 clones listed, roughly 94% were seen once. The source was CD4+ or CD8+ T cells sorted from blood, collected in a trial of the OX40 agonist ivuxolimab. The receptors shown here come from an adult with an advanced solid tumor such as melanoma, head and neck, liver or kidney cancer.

CDR3 protein: CASSSAGTASSHGYTF. CDR3 nucleotide sequence: TGCGCCAGCAGCTCCGCCGGGACAGCCTCCTCCCATGGCTACACCTTC. The V gene is TRBV5-1, the J gene TRBJ1-2; 7 bases are a match to TRBD1. The CDR3 is made up of 16 amino acids. After removal of 3 bases from V and 6 bases from J, the junction contained 14 bases not matched to a gene. Germline V gene data show CDR1 as SGHRS and CDR2 as YFSETQ.

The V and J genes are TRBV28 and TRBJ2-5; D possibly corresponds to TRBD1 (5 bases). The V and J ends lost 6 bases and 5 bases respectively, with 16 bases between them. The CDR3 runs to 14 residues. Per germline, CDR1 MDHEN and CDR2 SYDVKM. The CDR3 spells CASSPDSPGETQYF. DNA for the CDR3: TGTGCCAGCAGCCCTGACAGTCCAGGGGAGACCCAGTACTTC.

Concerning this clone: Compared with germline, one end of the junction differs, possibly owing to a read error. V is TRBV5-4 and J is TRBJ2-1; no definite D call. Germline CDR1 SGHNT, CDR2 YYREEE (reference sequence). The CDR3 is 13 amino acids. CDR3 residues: CASRFSNYNEQFF. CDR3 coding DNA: TGTGCCAGCCGCTTTAGTAATTACAATGAGCAGTTCTTC.

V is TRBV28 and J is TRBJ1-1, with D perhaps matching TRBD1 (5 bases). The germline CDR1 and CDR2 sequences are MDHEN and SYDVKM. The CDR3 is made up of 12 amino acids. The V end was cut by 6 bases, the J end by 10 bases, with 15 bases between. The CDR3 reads CASSPQPGSAFF. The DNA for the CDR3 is TGTGCCAGCAGCCCTCAACCAGGGTCAGCTTTCTTT.

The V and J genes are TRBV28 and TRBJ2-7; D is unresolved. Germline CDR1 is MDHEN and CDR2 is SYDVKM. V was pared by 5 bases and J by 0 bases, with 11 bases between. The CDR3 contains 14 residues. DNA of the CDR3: TGTGCCAGCAGTCAAACGGGCCTCTCCTACGAGCAGTACTTC. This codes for CASSQTGLSYEQYF.

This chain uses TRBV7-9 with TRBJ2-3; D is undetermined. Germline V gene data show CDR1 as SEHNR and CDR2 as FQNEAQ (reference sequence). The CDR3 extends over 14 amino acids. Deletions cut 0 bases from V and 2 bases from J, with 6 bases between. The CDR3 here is CASSLAWDTDTQYF. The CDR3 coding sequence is TGTGCCAGCAGCTTAGCATGGGACACAGATACGCAGTATTTT.

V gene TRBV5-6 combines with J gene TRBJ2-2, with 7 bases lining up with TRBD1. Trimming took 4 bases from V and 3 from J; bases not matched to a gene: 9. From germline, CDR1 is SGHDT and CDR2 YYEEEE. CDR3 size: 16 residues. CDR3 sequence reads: CASSDGTVDYTGELFF. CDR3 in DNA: TGTGCCAGCAGCGATGGGACAGTAGATTACACCGGGGAGCTGTTTTTT. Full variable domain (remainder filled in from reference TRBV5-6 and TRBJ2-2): DAGVTQSPTHLIKTRGQQVTLRCSPKSGHDTVSWYQQALGQGPQFIFQYYEEEERQRGNFPDRFSGHQFPNYSSELNVNALLLGDSALYLCASSDGTVDYTGELFFGEGSRLTVL.

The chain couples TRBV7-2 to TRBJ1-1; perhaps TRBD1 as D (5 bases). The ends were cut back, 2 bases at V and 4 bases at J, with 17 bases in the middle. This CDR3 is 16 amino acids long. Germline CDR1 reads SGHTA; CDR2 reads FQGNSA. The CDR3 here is CASSLISGGDGTEAFF. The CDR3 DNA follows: TGTGCCAGCAGCTTAATAAGCGGGGGAGACGGCACTGAAGCTTTCTTT.

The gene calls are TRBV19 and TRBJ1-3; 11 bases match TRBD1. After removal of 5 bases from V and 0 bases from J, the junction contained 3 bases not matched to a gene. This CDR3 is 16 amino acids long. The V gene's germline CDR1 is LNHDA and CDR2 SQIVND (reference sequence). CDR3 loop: CASSGGQGASGNTIYF. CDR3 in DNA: TGTGCCAGTAGTGGTGGACAGGGGGCCTCTGGAAACACCATATATTTT.

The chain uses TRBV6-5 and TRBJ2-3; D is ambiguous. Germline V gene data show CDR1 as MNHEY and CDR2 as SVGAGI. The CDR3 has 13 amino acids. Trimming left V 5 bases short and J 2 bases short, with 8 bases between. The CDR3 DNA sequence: TGTGCCAGCAGTCCTTACATCACAGATACGCAGTATTTT. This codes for CASSPYITDTQYF.

This chain's CDR3 is CASSLEGGSTDTQYF. CDR3 DNA: TGTGCCAGCAGCTTAGAAGGGGGGTCCACAGATACGCAGTATTTT. The rearrangement links TRBV7-7 to TRBJ2-3; D possibly uses TRBD1 or TRBD2 (6 bases each). Trimming left V 1 base short and J 2 bases short, with 10 bases between. Looked up from germline, CDR1 is SSHAT and CDR2 is FNYEAQ (reference sequence). This CDR3 is 15 amino acids long. The whole variable domain, remainder taken from reference TRBV7-7 and TRBJ2-3, is GAGVSQSPRYKVTKRGQDVTLRCDPISSHATLYWYQQALGQGPEFLTYFNYEAQPDKSGLPSDRFSAERPEGSISTLTIQRTEQRDSAMYRCASSLEGGSTDTQYFGPGTRLTVL.

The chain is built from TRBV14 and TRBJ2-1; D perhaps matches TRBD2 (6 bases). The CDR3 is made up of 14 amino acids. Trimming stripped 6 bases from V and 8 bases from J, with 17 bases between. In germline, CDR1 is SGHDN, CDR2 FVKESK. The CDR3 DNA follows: TGTGCCAGCAGAGGGACTCACTTTTTTCATGAGCAGTTCTTC. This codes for CASRGTHFFHEQFF.

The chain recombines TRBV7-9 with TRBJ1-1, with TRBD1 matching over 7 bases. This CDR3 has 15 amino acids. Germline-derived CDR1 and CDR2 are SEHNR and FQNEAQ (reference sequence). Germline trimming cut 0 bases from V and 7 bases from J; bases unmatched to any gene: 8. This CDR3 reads CASSLAARGQIEAFF. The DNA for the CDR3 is TGTGCCAGCAGCTTAGCGGCCCGGGGACAGATTGAAGCTTTCTTT.

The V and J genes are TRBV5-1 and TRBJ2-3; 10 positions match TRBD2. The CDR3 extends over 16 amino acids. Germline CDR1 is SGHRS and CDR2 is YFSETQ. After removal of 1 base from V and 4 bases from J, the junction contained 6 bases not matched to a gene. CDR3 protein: CASSLFSGGTADTQYF. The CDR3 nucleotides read TGCGCCAGCAGCTTGTTTAGCGGGGGGACGGCAGATACGCAGTATTTT. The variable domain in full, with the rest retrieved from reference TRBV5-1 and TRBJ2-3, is KAGVTQTPRYLIKTRGQQVTLSCSPISGHRSVSWYQQTPGQGLQFLFEYFSETQRNKGNFPGRFSGRQFSNSRSEMNVSTLELGDSALYLCASSLFSGGTADTQYFGPGTRLTVL.

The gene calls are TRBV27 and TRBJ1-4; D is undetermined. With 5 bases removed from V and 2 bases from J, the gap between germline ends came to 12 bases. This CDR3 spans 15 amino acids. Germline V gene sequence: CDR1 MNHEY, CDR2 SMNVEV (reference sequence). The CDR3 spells CASSPVAWTNEKLFF. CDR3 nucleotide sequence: TGTGCCAGCAGTCCCGTAGCGTGGACTAATGAAAAACTGTTTTTT. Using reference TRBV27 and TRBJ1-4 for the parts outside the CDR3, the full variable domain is EAQVTQNPRYLITVTGKKLTVTCSQNMNHEYMSWYRQDPGLGLRQIYYSMNVEVTDKGDVPEGYKVSRKEKRNFPLILESPSPNQTSLYFCASSPVAWTNEKLFFGSGTQLSVL.

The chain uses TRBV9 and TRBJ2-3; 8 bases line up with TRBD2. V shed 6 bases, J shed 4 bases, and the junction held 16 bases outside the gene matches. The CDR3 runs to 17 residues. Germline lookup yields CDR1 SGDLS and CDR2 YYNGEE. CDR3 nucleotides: TGTGCCAGCAATTTACGAGGGGAGCGGGAGTTTTCAGATACGCAGTATTTT. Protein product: CASNLRGEREFSDTQYF.

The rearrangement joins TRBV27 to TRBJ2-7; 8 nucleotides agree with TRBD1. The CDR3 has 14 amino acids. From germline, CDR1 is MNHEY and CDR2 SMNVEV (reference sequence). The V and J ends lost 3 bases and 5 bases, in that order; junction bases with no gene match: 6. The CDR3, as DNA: TGTGCCAGCAGTTTCCTGACAGGGGACCACGAGCAGTACTTC. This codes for CASSFLTGDHEQYF.

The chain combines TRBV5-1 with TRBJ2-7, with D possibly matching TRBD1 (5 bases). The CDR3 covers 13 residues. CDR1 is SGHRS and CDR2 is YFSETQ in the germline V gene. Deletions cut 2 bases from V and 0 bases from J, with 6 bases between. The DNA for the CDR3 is TGCGCCAGCAGCTTCGACAGCTCCTACGAGCAGTACTTC. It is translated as CASSFDSSYEQYF.

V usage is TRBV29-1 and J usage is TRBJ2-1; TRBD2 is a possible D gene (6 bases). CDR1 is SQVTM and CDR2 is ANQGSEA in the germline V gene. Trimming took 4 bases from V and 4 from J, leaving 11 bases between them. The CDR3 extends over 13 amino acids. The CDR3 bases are TGCAGCGTTGCGGAGGGGATATACAATGAGCAGTTCTTC. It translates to CSVAEGIYNEQFF.

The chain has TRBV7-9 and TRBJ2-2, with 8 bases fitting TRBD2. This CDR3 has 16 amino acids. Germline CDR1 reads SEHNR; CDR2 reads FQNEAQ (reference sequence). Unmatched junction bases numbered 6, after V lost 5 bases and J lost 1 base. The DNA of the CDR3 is TGTGCCAGCAGCAGCGGGACTAGTCGGAACACCGGGGAGCTGTTTTTT. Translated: CASSSGTSRNTGELFF.

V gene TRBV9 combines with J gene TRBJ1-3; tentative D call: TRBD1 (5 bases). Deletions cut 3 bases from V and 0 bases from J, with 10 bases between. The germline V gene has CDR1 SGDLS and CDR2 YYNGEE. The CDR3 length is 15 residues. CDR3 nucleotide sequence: TGTGCCAGCAGCGGCCGGGACCCCTCTGGAAACACCATATATTTT. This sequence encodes CASSGRDPSGNTIYF.

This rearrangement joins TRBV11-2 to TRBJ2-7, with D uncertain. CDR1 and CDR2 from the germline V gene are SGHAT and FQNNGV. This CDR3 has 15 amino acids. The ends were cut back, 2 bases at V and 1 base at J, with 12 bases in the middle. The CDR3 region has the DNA TGTGCCAGCAGCTTATCGCCGGCAGGTTCCTACGAGCAGTACTTC. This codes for CASSLSPAGSYEQYF. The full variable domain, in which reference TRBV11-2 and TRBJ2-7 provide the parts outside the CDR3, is EAGVAQSPRYKIIEKRQSVAFWCNPISGHATLYWYQQILGQGPKLLIQFQNNGVVDDSQLPKDRFSAERLKGVDSTLKIQPAKLEDSAVYLCASSLSPAGSYEQYFGPGTRLTVT.

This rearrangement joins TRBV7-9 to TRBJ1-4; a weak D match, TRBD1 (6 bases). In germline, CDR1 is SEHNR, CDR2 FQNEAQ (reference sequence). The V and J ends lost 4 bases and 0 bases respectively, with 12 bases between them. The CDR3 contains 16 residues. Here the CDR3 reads CASSSIRQATNEKLFF. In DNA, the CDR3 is TGTGCCAGCAGCTCTATCAGACAGGCAACTAATGAAAAACTGTTTTTT.

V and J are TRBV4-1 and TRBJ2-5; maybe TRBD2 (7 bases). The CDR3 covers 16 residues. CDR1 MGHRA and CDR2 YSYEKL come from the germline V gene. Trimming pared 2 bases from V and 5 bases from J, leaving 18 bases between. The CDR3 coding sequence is TGCGCCAGCAGCCAACTTTTACGGGGGGCAGGGGAGACCCAGTACTTC. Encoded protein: CASSQLLRGAGETQYF.

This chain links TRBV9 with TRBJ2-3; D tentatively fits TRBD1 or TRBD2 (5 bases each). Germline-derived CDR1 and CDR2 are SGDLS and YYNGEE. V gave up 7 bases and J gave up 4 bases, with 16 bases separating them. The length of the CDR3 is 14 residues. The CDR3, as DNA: TGTGCCAGCTCCGAGGGTGGGACCCCAGATACGCAGTATTTT. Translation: CASSEGGTPDTQYF.

CDR3 DNA sequence: TGTGCCAGCAGCTTATACGAGGGGGGAAACTACGAGCAGTACTTC. It codes for CASSLYEGGNYEQYF. The J gene is TRBJ2-7, the V gene TRBV7-7; D assignment may be TRBD1 or TRBD2 (6 bases each). CDR1 and CDR2 (germline): SSHAT, FNYEAQ (reference sequence). This CDR3 is 15 amino acids long. The V gene lost 2 bases and the J gene lost 3 bases, with 14 bases spanning the gap.

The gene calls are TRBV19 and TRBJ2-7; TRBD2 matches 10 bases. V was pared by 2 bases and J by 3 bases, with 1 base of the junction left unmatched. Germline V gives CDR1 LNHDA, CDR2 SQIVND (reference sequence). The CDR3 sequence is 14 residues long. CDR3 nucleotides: TGTGCCAGTAGTATAACTAGCGGGGACTACGAGCAGTACTTC. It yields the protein CASSITSGDYEQYF.

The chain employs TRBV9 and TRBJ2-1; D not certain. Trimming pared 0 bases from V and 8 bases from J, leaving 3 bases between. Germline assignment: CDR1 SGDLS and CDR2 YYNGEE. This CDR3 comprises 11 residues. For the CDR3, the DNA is TGTGCCAGCAGCGTAGCGGATGAGCAGTTCTTC. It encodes CASSVADEQFF.

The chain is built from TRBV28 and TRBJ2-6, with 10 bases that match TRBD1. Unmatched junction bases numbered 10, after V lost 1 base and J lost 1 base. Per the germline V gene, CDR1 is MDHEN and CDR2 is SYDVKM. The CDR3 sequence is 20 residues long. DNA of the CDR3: TGTGCCAGCAGTTTATATAGTGAGGGGACAGGGGCTTCTGGGGCCAACGTCCTGACTTTC. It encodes CASSLYSEGTGASGANVLTF.

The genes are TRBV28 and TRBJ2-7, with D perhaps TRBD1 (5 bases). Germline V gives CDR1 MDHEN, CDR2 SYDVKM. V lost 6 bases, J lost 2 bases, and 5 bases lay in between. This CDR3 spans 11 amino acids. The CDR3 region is CASRDTYEQYF. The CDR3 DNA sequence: TGTGCCAGCAGGGACACCTACGAGCAGTACTTC. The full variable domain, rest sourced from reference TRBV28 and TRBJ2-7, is DVKVTQSSRYLVKRTGEKVFLECVQDMDHENMFWYRQDPGLGLRLIYFSYDVKMKEKGDIPEGYSVSREKKERFSLILESASTNQTSMYLCASRDTYEQYFGPGTRLTVT.

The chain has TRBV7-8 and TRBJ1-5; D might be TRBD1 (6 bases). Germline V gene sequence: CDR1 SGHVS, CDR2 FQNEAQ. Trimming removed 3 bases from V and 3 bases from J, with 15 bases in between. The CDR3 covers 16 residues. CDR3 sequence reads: CASSLGGARINQPQHF. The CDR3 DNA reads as TGTGCCAGCAGCTTGGGGGGGGCGCGGATCAATCAGCCCCAGCATTTT.

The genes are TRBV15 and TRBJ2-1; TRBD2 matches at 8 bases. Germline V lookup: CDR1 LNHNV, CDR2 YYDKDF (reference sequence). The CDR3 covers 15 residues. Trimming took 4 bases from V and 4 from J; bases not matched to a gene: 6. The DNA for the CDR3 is TGTGCCACCAGCATCCGGACTAGCTCTTACAATGAGCAGTTCTTC. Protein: CATSIRTSSYNEQFF.